One and the same sample provided the 9 T cell receptor beta chains below, sequenced in a study of cytomegalovirus exposure and HLA in healthy donors. The PCR used 60 Vbeta and 13 Jbeta primers. The method was immunoSEQ multiplex PCR; TCRdb's version includes in-frame clones alone and lacks a portion of them. The data hold 95,000 to 150,000 clones, with about 83% observed a single time. Sequencing was carried out using PBMCs. These receptors were taken from a woman aged 40 to 50 in good health and CMV-seropositive.

The chain links TRBV6-5 to TRBJ1-1; 7 bases are a match to TRBD1. Trimming cost V 5 bases and J 4 bases; bases outside gene matches: 7. This CDR3 contains 14 residues. The germline V gene encodes CDR1 MNHEY and CDR2 SVGAGI. The CDR3 DNA is TGTGCCAGCAGTCGAGGGGGCGCCGGCACTGAAGCTTTCTTT. Amino acids: CASSRGGAGTEAFF.

This chain joins TRBV11-2 and TRBJ2-7; 7 bases map to TRBD2. With V trimmed by 5 bases and J by 0 bases, 13 bases remained unmatched. The CDR3 runs to 17 residues. Looked up from germline, CDR1 is SGHAT and CDR2 is FQNNGV. The DNA for the CDR3 is TGTGCCAGCAGCCTCGGGATGTGGGGAGGGATCTCCTACGAGCAGTACTTC. Translated: CASSLGMWGGISYEQYF. The full variable domain, its missing parts supplied by reference TRBV11-2 and TRBJ2-7, is EAGVAQSPRYKIIEKRQSVAFWCNPISGHATLYWYQQILGQGPKLLIQFQNNGVVDDSQLPKDRFSAERLKGVDSTLKIQPAKLEDSAVYLCASSLGMWGGISYEQYFGPGTRLTVT.

This clone showed up just once. The chain joins TRBV5-1 to TRBJ1-3; tentative D call: TRBD1 (5 bases). V was clipped by 4 bases and J by 4 bases, with 18 bases between them. CDR3 size: 16 residues. Germline CDR1 and CDR2: SGHRS and YFSETQ. The CDR3 sequence: CASSAGTPLSGNTIYF. CDR3 bases: TGCGCCAGCAGCGCGGGGACGCCGCTCTCAGGAAACACCATATATTTT.

The V and J genes are TRBV28 and TRBJ1-2; possibly TRBD1 for D (5 bases). V lost 5 bases and J lost 5, with 15 bases in between. The CDR3 has 14 residues. Germline V gene data show CDR1 as MDHEN and CDR2 as SYDVKM. CDR3 sequence: CASSPGTEGYGYTF. CDR3 DNA sequence: TGTGCCAGCAGTCCCGGGACGGAGGGGTATGGCTACACCTTC.

This chain joins TRBV2 and TRBJ2-5, with TRBD2 matching over 10 bases. The CDR3 loop spans 15 amino acids. Germline CDR1 and CDR2: SNHLY and FYNNEI. V shed 2 bases, J shed 5 bases, and the junction held 5 bases outside the gene matches. Written as DNA, the CDR3 is TGTGCCAGCAGTGAACTAGCGGGAGTCGGTGAGACCCAGTACTTC. It encodes CASSELAGVGETQYF.

The chain uses TRBV27 and TRBJ2-7, with TRBD2 matching over 8 bases. The CDR3 consists of 16 residues. The junction had 11 bases not matched to a gene; V was cut back by 2 bases and J by 5 bases. Looked up from germline, CDR1 is MNHEY and CDR2 is SMNVEV (reference sequence). The CDR3 coding sequence is TGTGCCAGCAGTTTAGCCTTCGGGGGACTAGTTAACGAGCAGTACTTC. Its translation is CASSLAFGGLVNEQYF.

CDR3 bases: TGTGCCAGCAGTTCTGCCGGCCGGAGAGACACCATATATTTT. The encoded protein is CASSSAGRRDTIYF. The chain is built from TRBV28 and TRBJ1-3; no clear D. Trimming took 4 bases from V and 8 from J, leaving 15 bases between them. Germline CDR1 reads MDHEN; CDR2 reads SYDVKM. The CDR3 sequence is 14 residues long.

This clone was seen just once. The V and J genes are TRBV6-4 and TRBJ2-5; a weak D match, TRBD2 (6 bases). The end of the DNA aligns better with TRBJ2-7, so the J call may be wrong. Germline-derived CDR1 and CDR2 are MRHNA and SNTAGT. This CDR3 has 14 amino acids. The CDR3 sequence: CASSDERARYEQYF. The CDR3 DNA follows: TGTGCCAGCAGTGACGAGCGGGCGCGGTACGAGCAGTACTTC.

This chain connects TRBV25-1 to TRBJ2-4; no firm D call. The germline V gene encodes CDR1 MGHDK and CDR2 SYGVNS. V was pared by 6 bases and J by 4 bases, with 25 bases between. The CDR3 covers 18 residues. CDR3 nucleotides: TGTGCCAGCAGCCACGGGTCAAATTCGGGTCTGACGAAAAACATTCAGTACTTC. It specifies CASSHGSNSGLTKNIQYF.